This T cell receptor (beta chain) was documented in a study of blood T cell repertoires in COVID-19. This CDR3 spans 17 amino acids. V lost 0 bases and J lost 5; bases outside the gene matches: 10. Germline V gene lookup returns CDR1 GTSNPN and CDR2 SVGIG (reference sequence). Assay used: immunoSEQ multiplex PCR; TCRdb lists only in-frame clones, some missing. The table shows roughly 210,000 clones, with under 90% occurring only once. The J gene is TRBJ1-4, the V gene TRBV30; TRBD1 aligns across 9 bases. This TCR was sampled from a woman older than 75 with COVID-19, enrolled during active disease. Specimen: peripheral blood. The CDR3 loop reads CAWSVQGAKTRNEKLFF. The DNA of the CDR3 is TGTGCCTGGAGTGTACAGGGGGCGAAGACAAGGAATGAAAAACTGTTTTTT.